These T cell receptor beta chains were read from a single sample in a study of blood T cell repertoires in COVID-19. The assay was immunoSEQ multiplex PCR, and TCRdb's table has in-frame clones only and misses some. The sample lists about half a million clones, roughly 89% occurring once. The source material was peripheral blood. Receptors were obtained from a man aged 18 to 35 with COVID-19, enrolled during active disease. Each CDR3 is given with its conserved first and last residue. The order of the fields is D gene, clone size, V gene, J gene, CDR3 DNA, CDR3 protein. The D gene is left open where the match is weak. A clone size is listed for some rows: how often the clone was seen (once, few, many), or a class if it is expanded.

>.|.|TRBV7-9|TRBJ2-7
TGTGCCAGCAGCATGGGGCTAAATTACGAGCAGTACTTC
CASSMGLNYEQYF
>TRBD1|.|TRBV27|TRBJ2-7
TGTGCCAGCAGTAGGGACAGGCGGTCCTACGAGCAGTACTTC
CASSRDRRSYEQYF
>TRBD1|.|TRBV19|TRBJ2-1
TGTGCCAGTAGTATACCCGGGACAGTAAATGAGCAGTTCTTC
CASSIPGTVNEQFF
>.|.|TRBV19|TRBJ2-1
TGTGCCAGTAGGAAACAGGGTATCGGTTTGAATGAGCAGTTCTTC
CASRKQGIGLNEQFF
>.|.|TRBV12-5|TRBJ2-7
TGTGCTAGGGACCGGGACACCACCTACGAGCAGTACTTC
CARDRDTTYEQYF
>.|.|TRBV5-5|TRBJ1-5
TGTGCCAGTCCTCTGCCCGGAGGTCTCAATCAGCCCCAGCATTTT
CASPLPGGLNQPQHF
>.|.|TRBV18|TRBJ1-1
TGTGCCAGCTCACCAAGTCCGGTTTCGAACACTGAAGCTTTCTTT
CASSPSPVSNTEAFF
>.|.|TRBV6-5|TRBJ2-1
TGTGCCAGCAGCCCACAGGACCACCCCTACAATGAGCAGTTCTTC
CASSPQDHPYNEQFF
>TRBD1|once|TRBV5-5|TRBJ2-5
TGTGCCAGCACCGACAGGGGAGAGAGCCAAGAGACCCAGTACTTC
CASTDRGESQETQYF
>.|.|TRBV4-1|TRBJ2-7
TGCGCCAGCAGCCATCAACTCCTAGGGGGTACCCTGCAGCAGTACTTC
CASSHQLLGGTLQQYF
>TRBD2|.|TRBV24-1|TRBJ2-1
TGTGCCACCAGTGATCTTAGCGGGAACTCCTACAATGAGCAGTTCTTC
CATSDLSGNSYNEQFF
>.|.|TRBV6-5|TRBJ2-4
TGTGCCAGCAGGAAGCTCGACAGAGGCACTCAGTACTTC
CASRKLDRGTQYF
>.|.|TRBV18|TRBJ1-4
TGTGCCAGCGCCCGACAGGAAATAGGGCTTAATGAAAAACTGTTTTTT
CASARQEIGLNEKLFF
>TRBD2|.|TRBV9|TRBJ2-2
TGTGCCAGCAGCGCCGGGCGTGGGGTAGCGGGAGGGCCGGACACCGGGGAGCTGTTTTTT
CASSAGRGVAGGPDTGELFF
>.|.|TRBV5-4|TRBJ2-1
TGTGCCAGCAGCTTGGCGCGCGGCATCTACAATGAGCAGTTCTTC
CASSLARGIYNEQFF
>TRBD1|.|TRBV5-1|TRBJ1-4
TGCGCCAGCAGCTTGGGTCCACAGGGGGCGGAAACTAATGAAAAACTGTTTTTT
CASSLGPQGAETNEKLFF
>.|.|TRBV5-1|TRBJ2-5
TGCGCCAGCAGCTTGGCCATCCGAGATACCCAGTACTTC
CASSLAIRDTQYF
>TRBD1|.|TRBV2|TRBJ1-1
TGTGCCAGCAGTGAAGCGCAGGGGGCAGAAGCTTTCTTT
CASSEAQGAEAFF
>.|.|TRBV5-1|TRBJ1-5
TGCGCCACCCATGGGGGGGGTAGGTTAAGCAATCAGCCCCAGCATTTT
CATHGGGRLSNQPQHF
>.|.|TRBV10-1|TRBJ1-1
TGCGCCAGCAGTGAGTGGGTTCGAGGGGAGGACACTGAAGCTTTCTTT
CASSEWVRGEDTEAFF
>TRBD2|.|TRBV19|TRBJ2-3
TGTGCCAGTAGTATAGACGGGACTAGCGGGTACACAGATACGCAGTATTTT
CASSIDGTSGYTDTQYF
>TRBD1|.|TRBV11-3|TRBJ1-2
TGTGCCAGCAGCTTAGTCCGACAGGGGTATGGCTACACCTTC
CASSLVRQGYGYTF
>.|.|TRBV3-1/TRBV3-2|TRBJ2-1
TGTGCCAGCAGCCAAGATTGGGAGAGGGCCTTGTTCTTC
CASSQDWERALFF
>.|.|TRBV29-1|TRBJ1-5
TGCAGCGTTGACAATACTCGGGACAAATACAATAATCAGCCCCAGCATTTT
CSVDNTRDKYNNQPQHF